This is a list of T cell receptor beta chains from one sample in a study of T cell responses to AZD1222 COVID-19 vaccine. Only in-frame clones appear in the TCRdb table, and some are missing; sequencing was by immunoSEQ multiplex PCR. The sample carries 20,000 or so clones, roughly 80% recorded once. Material: peripheral blood, obtained 28 days after the second AZD1222 dose. The receptors come from an adult who received the AZD1222 COVID-19 vaccine. Each CDR3 is given with its conserved first and last residue. Each record gives: V gene, D gene, J gene, clone size, CDR3 protein, CDR3 DNA. The D gene is left open where the match is weak. The size of a clone is reported for some rows only, either as once, few or many, or as a class for expanded clones.

v_gene: TRBV15; d_gene: TRBD2; j_gene: TRBJ2-2; abundance: -; CDR3aa: CATSRGTGGTGELFF; CDR3nt: TGTGCCACCAGCAGAGGGACCGGGGGGACCGGGGAGCTGTTTTTT
v_gene: TRBV7-2; d_gene: TRBD1; j_gene: TRBJ2-5; abundance: -; CDR3aa: CASSLGDRDQETQYF; CDR3nt: TGTGCCAGCAGCTTAGGGGACAGGGATCAAGAGACCCAGTACTTC
v_gene: TRBV7-2; d_gene: -; j_gene: TRBJ2-7; abundance: -; CDR3aa: CASSFGVYEQYF; CDR3nt: TGTGCCAGCAGCTTCGGGGTTTACGAGCAGTACTTC
v_gene: TRBV5-1; d_gene: -; j_gene: TRBJ1-6; abundance: -; CDR3aa: CASSPDSSYNSPLHF; CDR3nt: TGCGCCAGCAGCCCAGACAGCTCCTATAATTCACCCCTCCACTTT
v_gene: TRBV10-3; d_gene: -; j_gene: TRBJ2-7; abundance: -; CDR3aa: CAISEIRSSYEQYF; CDR3nt: TGTGCCATCAGTGAAATTAGGAGCTCCTACGAGCAGTACTTC
v_gene: TRBV7-2; d_gene: TRBD1; j_gene: TRBJ1-2; abundance: -; CDR3aa: CASSLALGTGSRLVGYTF; CDR3nt: TGTGCCAGCAGCTTAGCGCTAGGGACAGGGTCTAGGCTCGTAGGCTACACCTTC
v_gene: TRBV7-3; d_gene: TRBD2; j_gene: TRBJ2-1; abundance: few; CDR3aa: CASSLTTSGNEQFF; CDR3nt: TGTGCCAGCAGCTTAACTACTAGCGGCAATGAGCAGTTCTTC
v_gene: TRBV7-8; d_gene: TRBD1; j_gene: TRBJ1-1; abundance: -; CDR3aa: CASSVRGQGGSWNTEAFF; CDR3nt: TGTGCCAGCAGCGTTAGGGGGCAGGGCGGAAGCTGGAACACTGAAGCTTTCTTT
v_gene: TRBV7-3; d_gene: -; j_gene: TRBJ2-3; abundance: -; CDR3aa: CASSLSKGQGTDTQYF; CDR3nt: TGTGCCAGCAGCTTAAGTAAGGGGCAGGGCACAGATACGCAGTATTTT
v_gene: TRBV30; d_gene: -; j_gene: TRBJ1-2; abundance: -; CDR3aa: CAWSAGLKGYTF; CDR3nt: TGTGCCTGGAGTGCAGGGTTGAAGGGCTACACCTTC
v_gene: TRBV3-1/TRBV3-2; d_gene: -; j_gene: TRBJ1-5; abundance: -; CDR3aa: CASSQGGGNQPQHF; CDR3nt: TGTGCCAGCAGCCAAGGGGGGGGTAATCAGCCCCAGCATTTT
v_gene: TRBV5-8; d_gene: -; j_gene: TRBJ1-4; abundance: -; CDR3aa: CASSVRDINEKLFF; CDR3nt: TGTGCCAGCAGCGTCCGGGACATTAATGAAAAACTGTTTTTT
v_gene: TRBV10-2; d_gene: -; j_gene: TRBJ1-5; abundance: -; CDR3aa: CASSDRDNQPQHF; CDR3nt: TGCGCCAGCAGTGACAGGGACAATCAGCCCCAGCATTTT
v_gene: TRBV7-9; d_gene: -; j_gene: TRBJ1-3; abundance: -; CDR3aa: CASSLGTGNTIYF; CDR3nt: TGTGCCAGCAGCTTAGGCACTGGAAACACCATATATTTT